This T cell receptor (beta chain) came from a study of CD8+CD57+ T cells in acquired aplastic anemia. The germline V gene has CDR1 SNHLY and CDR2 FYNNEI. This CDR3 spans 15 amino acids. V was pared by 6 bases and J by 5 bases, with 9 bases of the junction left unmatched. All patients picked for sequencing had shown, by flow cytometry, an expansion of CD8+CD57+ cells. Patients had undergone no therapy by the time their blood was sampled. As concerns this clonotype: What it recognizes is unknown.

TCR beta VDJ combinations and CDR3 sequences were profiled from genomic DNA. TCRdb passed the reads through MiXCR, listing each CDR3 protein once. The sample lists under 200,000 distinct CDR3 sequences; around 43% were seen once. Whole-study findings and limits: Patients and controls shared some 29 CD8+ CDR3 sequences, which appeared highly expressed in patients and within their immunodominant clones.

The specimen sequenced was sorted CD4+, CD8+, or CD8+CD57+ T cells (not recorded which) from PBMCs. V is TRBV2 and J is TRBJ2-5, with 10 bases lining up with TRBD1. The TCR sequence derives from a human donor with aplastic anemia. The CDR3 DNA is TGTGCCAGCAGCGGAGACAGGGGGCTGTGGGAGACCCAGTACTTC. Residues: CASSGDRGLWETQYF.